This passage covers 25 T cell receptor beta chains from one sample sequenced in a study of T cell responses to AZD1222 COVID-19 vaccine. Produced via immunoSEQ multiplex PCR; TCRdb's table is partial and in-frame only. The table includes about 150,000 clones, roughly nine tenths detected once. Source: peripheral blood, taken 28 days after the second AZD1222 dose. Receptor source: an adult who received the AZD1222 COVID-19 vaccine.

The rearrangement joins TRBV30 to TRBJ2-1; unclear D gene. V was shortened by 0 bases and J by 12 bases, with 9 bases between the two germline ends. Germline CDR1 is GTSNPN and CDR2 is SVGIG (reference sequence). The CDR3 runs 11 residues. The CDR3 sequence: CAWSVGSSQFF. CDR3 sequence (DNA): TGTGCCTGGAGTGTGGGCAGTTCGCAGTTCTTC.

A few counts support this clone. V usage is TRBV20-1 and J usage is TRBJ1-6; 8 nucleotides match TRBD1. V gave up 3 bases and J gave up 9 bases; unmatched junction bases: 10. Germline values: CDR1 DFQATT, CDR2 SNEGSKA (reference sequence). The CDR3 contains 15 residues. The CDR3 sequence is CSASPPGQDSSPLHF. Here the CDR3 DNA reads TGCAGTGCTAGTCCTCCGGGACAGGATTCTTCACCCCTCCACTTT.

The chain employs TRBV29-1 and TRBJ2-7; D could derive from TRBD1 or TRBD2 (5 bases each). V lost 6 bases to trimming and J lost 1 base, with 13 bases between them. Germline V lookup: CDR1 SQVTM, CDR2 ANQGSEA. This CDR3 region has 13 residues. The CDR3 coding sequence is TGCAGCGTAATACCTTGGGGGTCCTACGAGCAGTACTTC. Its translation: CSVIPWGSYEQYF.

J is TRBJ2-1 and V is TRBV5-4; TRBD2 matches at 15 bases. The CDR3 consists of 20 residues. Germline CDR1 is SGHNT and CDR2 is YYREEE (reference sequence). V trimming: 5 bases; J trimming: 5 bases; junction bases outside the gene matches: 17. DNA for the CDR3: TGTGCCAGCAGTGCTGGACTAGCGGGGGGGCGACGAGGCCGCGACAATGAGCAGTTCTTC. Encoded protein: CASSAGLAGGRRGRDNEQFF.

The V gene is TRBV5-1, the J gene TRBJ2-5, with a weak D call TRBD2 (6 bases). CDR3 length: 16 amino acids. Germline-derived CDR1 and CDR2 are SGHRS and YFSETQ. The V end lost 4 bases, the J end lost 6 bases, and 22 bases lay between the germline ends. The DNA for the CDR3 is TGCGCCAGCAGCCTCGGAGGTGGGACTGGGACCCAGACCCAGTACTTC. Its protein is CASSLGGGTGTQTQYF.

This clone was counted a few times. The V gene is TRBV5-6, the J gene TRBJ1-1; unclear D gene. V was shortened by 0 bases and J by 3 bases, with 3 bases between the two germline ends. Germline-derived CDR1 and CDR2 are SGHDT and YYEEEE. The CDR3 length is 12 residues. DNA for the CDR3: TGTGCCAGCAGCTTGGACGACACTGAAGCTTTCTTT. Translating it yields CASSLDDTEAFF.

The chain uses TRBV14 and TRBJ2-2, with TRBD2 as a possible D gene (5 bases). Germline V gene lookup returns CDR1 SGHDN and CDR2 FVKESK. Trimming took off 0 bases at V and 3 bases at J, with 17 bases between the two ends. CDR3 length equals 18 residues. CDR3 in DNA: TGTGCCAGCAGCCAAGATTTGCACTTGGCGCGGGACACCGGGGAGCTGTTTTTT. It yields the protein CASSQDLHLARDTGELFF.

A single count supports this clone. This sequence joins TRBV29-1 and TRBJ1-4; 7 bases fit TRBD1. The CDR3 has 12 amino acids. The germline V gene encodes CDR1 SQVTM and CDR2 ANQGSEA. Losses at the gene ends were 5 bases for V and 8 bases for J; bases not matched to a gene: 5. CDR3 protein: CSVRQGREKLFF. The CDR3 bases are TGCAGCGTTCGACAGGGCCGGGAAAAACTGTTTTTT.

The chain has TRBV4-2 and TRBJ1-2, with D tentatively TRBD1 (5 bases). The CDR3 loop spans 16 amino acids. From germline, CDR1 is LGHNA and CDR2 YNFKEQ. The V end lost 0 bases, the J end lost 5 bases, and 16 bases lay between the germline ends. CDR3: CASSQDQGTLGYGYTF. The CDR3 nucleotides read TGTGCCAGCAGCCAAGATCAGGGCACCCTGGGGTATGGCTACACCTTC.

The chain couples TRBV30 to TRBJ2-3, with TRBD1 matching over 10 bases. The V gene end was trimmed by 5 bases and the J gene end by 5 bases; junction bases not matched to a gene: 1. In germline, CDR1 is GTSNPN, CDR2 SVGIG (reference sequence). The CDR3 length is 12 residues. The CDR3 sequence: CAWWTGGDTQYF. DNA of the CDR3: TGTGCCTGGTGGACAGGGGGAGATACGCAGTATTTT.

Only a few counts were recorded for this clone. The chain recombines TRBV9 with TRBJ2-7, with D unresolved. Germline V gene sequence: CDR1 SGDLS, CDR2 YYNGEE. Deletions cut 4 bases from V and 0 bases from J, with 11 bases between. There are 14 residues in the CDR3. CDR3 bases: TGTGCCAGCAGCCTTGACCTGAGCTCCTACGAGCAGTACTTC. This gives the protein CASSLDLSSYEQYF.

The CDR3 bases are TGTGCCAGCAGCTTCCGAGGCGTAGGAGGCAATGAGCAGTTCTTC. It translates to CASSFRGVGGNEQFF. The chain has TRBV7-2 and TRBJ2-1; TRBD2 is a possible D gene (5 bases). Trimming stripped 3 bases from V and 6 bases from J, with 15 bases between. The CDR3 is 15 amino acids. Germline loops: CDR1 SGHTA, CDR2 FQGNSA.

The chain combines TRBV5-1 with TRBJ1-2; 7 nucleotides agree with TRBD1. J lost 4 bases, V lost 3 bases, and 3 bases had no gene match. The germline CDR1 and CDR2 sequences are SGHRS and YFSETQ. The CDR3 covers 13 residues. Written as DNA, the CDR3 is TGCGCCAGCAGCTCGGGACAGTCCTATGGCTACACCTTC. This sequence encodes CASSSGQSYGYTF.

This chain uses TRBV30 with TRBJ1-4; no clear D. Per germline, CDR1 GTSNPN and CDR2 SVGIG (reference sequence). With 3 bases removed from V and 3 bases from J, the gap between germline ends came to 8 bases. CDR3 length equals 13 residues. Here the CDR3 reads CAWSRPANEKLFF. The CDR3, as DNA: TGTGCCTGGAGCCGTCCCGCTAATGAAAAACTGTTTTTT.

Written as DNA, the CDR3 is TGTGCCAGCAGTTCCGGGACTAGCAATCCAGATACGCAGTATTTT. It is translated as CASSSGTSNPDTQYF. V gene TRBV27 combines with J gene TRBJ2-3; TRBD2 aligns across 9 bases. The length of the CDR3 is 15 residues. Germline CDR1 MNHEY, CDR2 SMNVEV (reference sequence). Losses at the gene ends were 4 bases for V and 4 bases for J; bases not matched to a gene: 6.

The table lists this clone with a count of one. CDR3 amino acids: CASSLELGGSTYNEQFF. The CDR3 DNA follows: TGCGCCAGCAGCTTGGAACTTGGCGGGAGCACCTACAATGAGCAGTTCTTC. V and J are TRBV5-1 and TRBJ2-1, with TRBD2 identical over 7 bases. Germline V gene sequence: CDR1 SGHRS, CDR2 YFSETQ. V shed 0 bases, J shed 2 bases, and the junction held 8 bases outside the gene matches. This CDR3 has 17 residues.

V is TRBV6-1 and J is TRBJ1-1; a weak D match, TRBD1 (5 bases). V was shortened by 1 base and J by 5 bases, with 11 bases between the two germline ends. CDR1 and CDR2 (germline): MNHNS, SASEGT. The CDR3 consists of 14 residues. The CDR3 protein is CASSEVAQGTEAFF. CDR3 coding DNA: TGTGCCAGCAGTGAAGTTGCGCAGGGTACTGAAGCTTTCTTT.

The J gene is TRBJ1-5, the V gene TRBV7-8; no definite D call. In germline, CDR1 is SGHVS, CDR2 FQNEAQ. Deletions cut 4 bases from V and 0 bases from J, with 16 bases between. The CDR3 length is 17 residues. The CDR3 bases are TGTGCCAGCAGCTCTTCTCGAGCCTATTATAGCAATCAGCCCCAGCATTTT. This sequence encodes CASSSSRAYYSNQPQHF. The variable domain in full, with the rest retrieved from reference TRBV7-8 and TRBJ1-5, is GAGVSQSPRYKVAKRGQDVALRCDPISGHVSLFWYQQALGQGPEFLTYFQNEAQLDKSGLPSDRFFAERPEGSVSTLKIQRTQQEDSAVYLCASSSSRAYYSNQPQHFGDGTRLSIL.

CDR3 protein: CASSLGNPRAGTEAFF. CDR3 bases: TGTGCCAGCAGCTTGGGAAATCCGAGGGCGGGCACTGAAGCTTTCTTT. The J gene is TRBJ1-1, the V gene TRBV5-4, with D unclear. Germline V gene lookup returns CDR1 SGHNT and CDR2 YYREEE (reference sequence). Between the trimmed V and J ends, which lost 0 bases and 4 bases, there was a span of 16 bases. This CDR3 spans 16 amino acids.

The chain couples TRBV12-3 or TRBV12-4 to TRBJ1-1, with D hard to call. The V gene lost 6 bases and the J gene lost 4 bases, with 9 bases spanning the gap. The CDR3 runs to 12 residues. The CDR3 nucleotides read TGTGCCAGCAGCCGTGGCCGCACTGAAGCTTTCTTT. Protein: CASSRGRTEAFF.

This clone was counted only a few times. The chain carries TRBV29-1 and TRBJ2-3; 8 bases line up with TRBD2. J was trimmed by 2 bases and V by 1 base; bases with no gene match: 2. This CDR3 comprises 14 residues. CDR1 is SQVTM and CDR2 is ANQGSEA in the germline V gene. This CDR3 is CSVEGSGATDTQYF. The DNA of the CDR3 is TGCAGCGTTGAAGGTAGCGGGGCCACAGATACGCAGTATTTT.

The CDR3 region is CASKKGQGAPWGYTF. CDR3 nucleotide sequence: TGCGCCAGCAAGAAGGGGCAGGGAGCCCCTTGGGGCTACACCTTC. The chain carries TRBV5-1 and TRBJ1-2; D is perhaps TRBD1 (5 bases). Between the trimmed V and J ends, which lost 6 bases and 8 bases, there was a span of 23 bases. Germline V gene sequence: CDR1 SGHRS, CDR2 YFSETQ. The CDR3 contains 15 residues.

The chain has TRBV4-3 and TRBJ2-6; D unresolved. V lost 1 base and J lost 1, with 5 bases in between. CDR1 and CDR2 from the germline V gene are LGHNA and YSLEER. This CDR3 region has 15 residues. The CDR3, as DNA: TGCGCCAGCAGCCAAGCCCGTTCTGGGGCCAACGTCCTGACTTTC. Encoded protein: CASSQARSGANVLTF.

The chain employs TRBV7-9 and TRBJ2-5, with D unclear. Germline CDR1 and CDR2: SEHNR and FQNEAQ (reference sequence). The CDR3 spans 14 residues. Between the trimmed V and J ends, which lost 5 bases and 5 bases, there was a span of 15 bases. CDR3 sequence (DNA): TGTGCCAGCAGCCCTCCCAATGGTTGGGAGACCCAGTACTTC. Its protein is CASSPPNGWETQYF. Together with reference TRBV7-9 and TRBJ2-5, the CDR3 gives the full variable domain: DTGVSQNPRHKITKRGQNVTFRCDPISEHNRLYWYRQTLGQGPEFLTYFQNEAQLEKSRLLSDRFSAERPKGSFSTLEIQRTEQGDSAMYLCASSPPNGWETQYFGPGTRLLVL.

J is TRBJ2-2 and V is TRBV5-1; D possibly corresponds to TRBD1 (6 bases). The CDR3 spans 13 residues. Germline V gene lookup returns CDR1 SGHRS and CDR2 YFSETQ. Trimming left V 4 bases short and J 6 bases short, with 10 bases between. The DNA for the CDR3 is TGCGCCAGCAGCGAACAGGGTCCCGGGGAGCTGTTTTTT. Its protein product is CASSEQGPGELFF.